The 13 T cell receptor beta chains below all came from one sample that was sequenced in a study of blood T cell repertoires in COVID-19. Some clones are missing from TCRdb's copy, which holds only in-frame ones; the method was immunoSEQ multiplex PCR. The table shows approximately 120,000 clones, with around four fifths occurring only once. Sequenced material: peripheral blood. The source of these receptors is a human donor in a cohort sampled during active COVID-19.

The V gene is TRBV6-2 or TRBV6-3, the J gene TRBJ2-1; possible D gene TRBD1, 5 bases. The ends were cut back, 5 bases at V and 0 bases at J, with 11 bases in the middle. CDR1 and CDR2 from the germline V gene are MNHEY and SVGEGT. This CDR3 is 15 amino acids long. Here the CDR3 DNA reads TGTGCCAGCAGTACCGGAAGGGGCTCCTACAATGAGCAGTTCTTC. Amino acids: CASSTGRGSYNEQFF.

The rearrangement joins TRBV11-1 to TRBJ2-7; 13 bases are shared with TRBD2. The CDR3 has 15 residues. Germline V gene sequence: CDR1 SGHAT, CDR2 FQDESV (reference sequence). The J segment lost 7 bases and the V segment lost 4 bases, leaving 7 bases of the junction unmatched. CDR3 in DNA: TGTGCCAGCAGCTCCCAGGGACTAGCGGGAAGGGAGCAGTACTTC. This codes for CASSSQGLAGREQYF.

In this sample, this clone turned up once. The sample holds other DNA sequences that translate to the same CDR3. The V call is TRBV9, the J call TRBJ2-7; 10 nucleotides line up with TRBD2. The germline gives CDR1 SGDLS, CDR2 YYNGEE. This CDR3 region has 15 residues. Trimming at V came to 4 bases and at J to 1 base, leaving 5 bases not matched to a gene. CDR3 coding DNA: TGTGCCAGCAGCTTGAGCGGGGGGGATTCCTACGAGCAGTACTTC. Protein: CASSLSGGDSYEQYF.

The genes are TRBV30 and TRBJ2-7; TRBD1 is a possible D gene (6 bases). Trimming stripped 8 bases from V and 2 bases from J, with 13 bases between. Germline loops: CDR1 GTSNPN, CDR2 SVGIG (reference sequence). This CDR3 is 12 amino acids long. The CDR3 loop reads CAALGTTYEQYF. Written as DNA, the CDR3 is TGTGCCGCCCTTGGGACAACCTACGAGCAGTACTTC.

The rearrangement uses TRBV7-8 and TRBJ2-2; 7 bases are shared with TRBD2. This CDR3 region has 15 residues. From germline, CDR1 is SGHVS and CDR2 FQNEAQ. V gave up 2 bases and J gave up 3 bases; unmatched junction bases: 3. The CDR3: CASSLRGGDTGELFF. The CDR3 DNA follows: TGTGCCAGCAGCTTAAGGGGAGGGGACACCGGGGAGCTGTTTTTT.

This clone was observed a handful of times. V and J are TRBV28 and TRBJ1-6; 10 bases fit TRBD1. V lost 8 bases and J lost 9; bases outside the gene matches: 7. CDR1 is MDHEN and CDR2 is SYDVKM in the germline V gene. This CDR3 has 14 amino acids. As DNA, the CDR3 is TGTGCCAGCGTCGAGGGACAGGGGAGTTCACCCCTCCACTTT. This translates into CASVEGQGSSPLHF.

The chain carries TRBV9 and TRBJ2-7; 8 bases fit TRBD1. The junction had 6 bases not matched to a gene; V was cut back by 2 bases and J by 2 bases. The CDR3 is 15 residues long. The germline V gene has CDR1 SGDLS and CDR2 YYNGEE. CDR3 region: CASSVFGTGAYEQYF. The CDR3 DNA follows: TGTGCCAGCAGCGTCTTCGGGACAGGCGCCTACGAGCAGTACTTC.

The chain joins TRBV27 to TRBJ2-5, with 7 bases aligning to TRBD1. Germline lookup yields CDR1 MNHEY and CDR2 SMNVEV (reference sequence). The CDR3 contains 15 residues. V dropped 5 bases and J dropped 0; count of bases not matched to a gene: 6. This CDR3 is CASSSYGTDQETQYF. The CDR3 nucleotides are TGTGCCAGCAGTAGTTACGGGACAGACCAAGAGACCCAGTACTTC.

This chain uses TRBV5-6 with TRBJ1-3, with a possible D match to TRBD1 (5 bases). Germline V CDR1 and CDR2: SGHDT, YYEEEE. Trimming removed 1 base at V and 1 base at J, with 12 bases between. The CDR3 runs to 16 residues. The CDR3 here is CASSLTRVNSGNTIYF. The CDR3 DNA reads as TGTGCCAGCAGCTTGACCAGGGTAAATTCTGGAAACACCATATATTTT.

The V and J genes are TRBV24-1 and TRBJ2-3, with D possibly TRBD2 on 6 matching bases. Germline-derived CDR1 and CDR2 are KGHDR and SFDVKD. Trimming took off 10 bases at V and 2 bases at J, with 18 bases between the two ends. This CDR3 spans 15 amino acids. The CDR3 nucleotides are TGTGCCACTTCTGGGGGGATAACTTTCACAGATACGCAGTATTTT. Encoded protein: CATSGGITFTDTQYF.

CDR3 in DNA: TGTGCCAGCAGTTTAGGGAGAGGACTGTTTTTT. This sequence encodes CASSLGRGLFF. The V and J genes are TRBV12-3 or TRBV12-4 and TRBJ1-4; D is ambiguous. The CDR3 has 11 amino acids. V was cut by 1 base and J by 13 bases, with 7 bases left in between.

This chain connects TRBV7-2 to TRBJ1-2; 8 positions agree with TRBD1. Germline values: CDR1 SGHTA, CDR2 FQGNSA. V shed 2 bases, J shed 5 bases, and the junction held 7 bases outside the gene matches. The CDR3 is 15 residues long. This CDR3 reads CASSLQGQVPYGYTF. The CDR3, as DNA: TGTGCCAGCAGCTTACAGGGACAGGTTCCTTATGGCTACACCTTC. The full variable domain, rest sourced from reference TRBV7-2 and TRBJ1-2, is GAGVSQSPSNKVTEKGKDVELRCDPISGHTALYWYRQSLGQGLEFLIYFQGNSAPDKSGLPSDRFSAERTGGSVSTLTIQRTQQEDSAVYLCASSLQGQVPYGYTFGSGTRLTVV.

The V and J genes are TRBV9 and TRBJ2-3, with a possible D match to TRBD2 (7 bases). V was pared by 0 bases and J by 2 bases, with 13 bases between. CDR3 length: 16 amino acids. Per germline, CDR1 SGDLS and CDR2 YYNGEE. CDR3 sequence: CASSVVGGLLTDTQYF. DNA of the CDR3: TGTGCCAGCAGCGTAGTGGGGGGGCTACTCACAGATACGCAGTATTTT. The whole variable domain, filled in from reference TRBV9 and TRBJ2-3, reads DSGVTQTPKHLITATGQRVTLRCSPRSGDLSVYWYQQSLDQGLQFLIQYYNGEERAKGNILERFSAQQFPDLHSELNLSSLELGDSALYFCASSVVGGLLTDTQYFGPGTRLTVL.